This TCR beta chain is drawn from a study of spatial heterogeneity in lung cancer. Across the whole study: A unique TCR and UMI combination showed up more than ten times in raw reads, on average.

TCRdb processed the 5' RACE reads anew with MiXCR; each CDR3 protein has one entry. This sample yields fewer than 45,000 distinct CDR3 sequences, of which under 12% are seen a single time; roughly 17% belongs to the top ten. This clonotype was detected a few times. At one end, the junction sequence differs from germline, possibly due to a read error. Stated time point: blood at routine non-recurrence follow-up after resection. Material: PBMCs, obtained at follow-up. The clonotype comes from a female donor with early-stage non-small cell lung cancer.

Here the CDR3 DNA reads TGTGCTAGCAGCCCGGGGACAGGGAAAACGAATGAGCAGTTCTTC. Its protein is CASSPGTGKTNEQFF. J is TRBJ2-1 and V is TRBV7-7, with 9 bases fitting TRBD1. The CDR3 totals 15 residues. Germline-derived CDR1 and CDR2 are SSHAT and FNYEAQ (reference sequence). Full variable domain (outside the CDR3, taken from reference TRBV7-7 and TRBJ2-1): GAGVSQSPRYKVTKRGQDVTLRCDPISSHATLYWYQQALGQGPEFLTYFNYEAQPDKSGLPSDRFSAERPEGSISTLTIQRTEQRDSAMYRCASSPGTGKTNEQFFGPGTRLTVL.